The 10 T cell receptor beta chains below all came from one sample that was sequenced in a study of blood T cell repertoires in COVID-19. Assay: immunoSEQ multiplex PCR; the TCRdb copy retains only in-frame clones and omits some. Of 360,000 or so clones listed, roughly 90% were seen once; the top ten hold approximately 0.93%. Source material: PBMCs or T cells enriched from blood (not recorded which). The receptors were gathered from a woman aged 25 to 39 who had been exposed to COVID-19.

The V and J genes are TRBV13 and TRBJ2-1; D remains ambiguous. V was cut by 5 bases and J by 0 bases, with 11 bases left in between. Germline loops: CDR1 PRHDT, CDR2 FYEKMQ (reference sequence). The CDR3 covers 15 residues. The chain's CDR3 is CASSQTVSSYNEQFF. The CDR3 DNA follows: TGTGCCAGCAGCCAAACTGTGAGCTCCTACAATGAGCAGTTCTTC.

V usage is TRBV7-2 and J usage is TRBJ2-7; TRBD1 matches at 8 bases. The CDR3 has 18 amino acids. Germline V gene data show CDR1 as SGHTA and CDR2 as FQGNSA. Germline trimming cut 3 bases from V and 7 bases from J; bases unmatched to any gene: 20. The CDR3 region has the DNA TGTGCCAGCAGCTTTAAGCAGGGGACAGGCGACTTCCCGTGGGAGCAGTACTTC. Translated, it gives CASSFKQGTGDFPWEQYF.

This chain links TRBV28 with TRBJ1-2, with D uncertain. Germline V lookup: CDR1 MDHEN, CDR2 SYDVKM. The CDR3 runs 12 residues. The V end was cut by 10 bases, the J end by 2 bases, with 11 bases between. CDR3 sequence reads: CATHQVNYGYTF. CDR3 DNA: TGTGCCACGCATCAGGTCAACTATGGCTACACCTTC.

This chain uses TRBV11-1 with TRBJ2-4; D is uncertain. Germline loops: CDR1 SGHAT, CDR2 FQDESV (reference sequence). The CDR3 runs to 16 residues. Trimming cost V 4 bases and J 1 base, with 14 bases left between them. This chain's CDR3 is CASSSAGPVAKNIQYF. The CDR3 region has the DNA TGTGCCAGCAGCTCGGCAGGCCCAGTGGCCAAAAACATTCAGTACTTC.

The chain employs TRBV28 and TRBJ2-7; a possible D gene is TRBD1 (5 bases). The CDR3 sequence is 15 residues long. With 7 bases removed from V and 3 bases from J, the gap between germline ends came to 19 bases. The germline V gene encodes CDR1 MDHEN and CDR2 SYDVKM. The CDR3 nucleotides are TGTGCCAGCACCGAACTTGGGGCAGGGAACTACGAGCAGTACTTC. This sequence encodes CASTELGAGNYEQYF.

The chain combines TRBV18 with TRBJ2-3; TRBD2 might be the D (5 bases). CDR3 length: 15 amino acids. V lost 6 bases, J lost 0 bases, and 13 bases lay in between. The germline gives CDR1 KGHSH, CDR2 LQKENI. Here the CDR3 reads CASSPLGGSTDTQYF. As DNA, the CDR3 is TGTGCCAGCTCCCCTCTGGGCGGGAGCACAGATACGCAGTATTTT.

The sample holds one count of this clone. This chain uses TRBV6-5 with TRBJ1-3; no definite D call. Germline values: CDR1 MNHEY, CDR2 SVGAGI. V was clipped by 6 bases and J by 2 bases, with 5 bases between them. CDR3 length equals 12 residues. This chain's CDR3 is CASRAPGNTIYF. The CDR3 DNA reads TGTGCCAGCAGGGCCCCTGGAAACACCATATATTTT.

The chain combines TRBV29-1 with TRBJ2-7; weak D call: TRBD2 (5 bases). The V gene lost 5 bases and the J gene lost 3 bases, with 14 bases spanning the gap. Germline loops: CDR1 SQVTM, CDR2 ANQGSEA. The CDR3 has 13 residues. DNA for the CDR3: TGCAGCGTTATAACTAGTAGCGTCTACGAGCAGTACTTC. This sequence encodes CSVITSSVYEQYF.

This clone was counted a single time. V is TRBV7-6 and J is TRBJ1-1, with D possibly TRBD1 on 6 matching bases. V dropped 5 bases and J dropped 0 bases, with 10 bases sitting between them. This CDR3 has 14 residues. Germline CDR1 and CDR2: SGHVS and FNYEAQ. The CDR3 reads CASSRTDLNTEAFF. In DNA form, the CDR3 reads TGTGCCAGCAGCCGGACAGACTTGAACACTGAAGCTTTCTTT.

CDR3 region: CASRSPGLEFNEQFF. DNA for the CDR3: TGCGCCAGCAGGTCACCGGGACTAGAGTTCAATGAGCAGTTCTTC. The V call is TRBV5-1, the J call TRBJ2-1; 8 nucleotides line up with TRBD2. V was pared by 5 bases and J by 6 bases, with 10 bases of the junction left unmatched. Germline CDR1 reads SGHRS; CDR2 reads YFSETQ. The CDR3 is made up of 15 amino acids.